This TCR beta chain was sequenced during a study of shared clonotypes between healthy human individuals (TCRdb year 2020). For the study in its entirety: A couple of women and three men aged 18 to 49 years were included in the cohort. Per donor, three plates each were used for CD4 naive and CD4 memory, two for CD8 naive, and one for CD8 memory. Between about 0.85 and 10 billion PBMCs per donor were obtained by leukapheresis. The study deeply sequenced blood TCR repertoires of five healthy adults to estimate repertoire size and the extent of clonotype sharing between individuals. Different laboratories and diverse techniques were used to prepare libraries and sequence TCR repertoires, to increase sequencing depth and limit assay-specific biases.

This clone was observed a handful of times. Its antigen target is currently unknown. Base qualities are not at hand, and no much larger clone is one base apart. This same CDR3 is encoded by further DNA sequences in the sample. CDR1 and CDR2 are drawn from the germline V gene (reference sequence): DFQATT, SNEGSKA. From the cysteine through the phenylalanine, the CDR3 covers 10 amino acids. Left in the record is the CDR3 DNA by itself, 30 bases read in frame from the first base. V sheds 3 bases and J sheds 7 bases, leaving 3 bases between their ends. Findings and caveats that apply to the study as a whole: Sampling was restricted to blood, and TCR repertoires in tissues likely differ from the TCR repertoires found in blood. Naive subsets generally had larger estimated clonotype richness than memory subsets did. Even with the large sequencing depth, rarefaction of the sorted-subset datasets indicated that sequencing was incomplete. Pairwise subsampling indicated that sequencing depth was expected to affect the degree of clonotype sharing among donors. Across four donors, roughly 5.1% of naive CD4, approximately 3.6% of naive CD8, around 2.5% of memory CD4, and under 0.45% of memory CD8 clonotypes were shared. Because the study included a small number of donors, the genetic and exposure-history diversity represented was limited. Compared with non-shared clonotypes, the clonotypes found in all four sorted-subset donors had higher generation probabilities.

Using the deep immunoSEQ assay, TCR CDR3 regions were amplified from genomic DNA by multiplex PCR. For each cell subset, the extracted genomic DNA was distributed evenly across all wells of several immunoSEQ 96-well plates, and each plate served as one replicate. Each replicate PCR for sorted subsets received roughly 200 ng genomic DNA, equal to about 30,000 T cell genomes. Purified libraries were quantified with a Qubit 3.0 fluorometer, sized on a Bioanalyzer 2100, and re-quantified with the KAPA Library Quantification kit. Every immunoSEQ 96-well plate was sequenced on a dedicated single-read 150-cycle Illumina NextSeq 550 flow cell. The paper's data handling went like this. Because only junctional sequences without quality scores were contained in the immunoSEQ output, filtering matching that applied to full-length reads could not be performed. Sequences were annotated with PyIR, a Python wrapper for IgBLAST v1.9, and V/J genes and CDR3 were assigned using IMGT germline references. Reads with weak V/J assignments (E-value above 1e-6), missing CDR3, stop codons, out-of-frame junctions, or ambiguous translated residues were removed. V3J clonotypes were defined by identical inferred V gene, J gene, and CDR3 amino acid sequence. The percentage overlap between two repertoires was calculated by dividing the number of shared unique clonotypes by the size of the smaller repertoire. Repertoire richness was assessed with RTK rarefaction, the Chao1 estimator, and Recon v2.1 estimates of unobserved clonotypes. OLGA was used to compute generation probabilities for all TCRbeta clonotypes that the gDNA method yielded from a handful of donors. Here the immuneACCESS table is served through TCRdb, limited to in-frame sequences with V and J called. Missing clones are a known gap in these copies; in checked studies unresolved V genes cover under half, and the rest lacks a known reason. Clonal size and the V and J genes are those of that table, whereas D and trimming came from the DNA. The sample records some 2,500,000 clones, approximately 93% of which are singletons. Approximately 0.36% of the sample is held by the ten biggest clonotypes.

Healthy HIV-negative adults with no recently reported acute infections or vaccinations were included as donors. All donors were Caucasian adults living in Nashville, Tennessee, USA. CD4+ T cells were enriched by magnetic negative selection, after which naive cells were positively selected on CD45RA and the negative fraction was taken as the memory subset. After blood collection by leukapheresis, PBMCs were isolated using Ficoll-Histopaque density gradient centrifugation and then cryopreserved in the vapor phase of liquid nitrogen. Analytical flow cytometry was used to check the purity and quantity of each magnetically sorted T cell population. Each sorted fraction had its genomic DNA isolated and then quantified by UV absorbance on a Nanodrop 2000c.

The rearrangement joined TRBV20-1 to TRBJ1-4, with no D gene named confidently. The sample taken for sequencing was naive CD4+ T cells from PBMCs. The cell subset or site label of this sample denotes: CD45RA+ positively selected. The clonotype originates from a young man in good health. Some clones in this sample may be carry-over from other donors' samples. The CDR3: CSARREKLFF. The bases read TGCAGTGCTAGGCGTGAAAAACTGTTTTTT.